Listed below are T cell receptor beta chains from one sample, sequenced in a study of beta chain features in type 1 diabetes. Assay used: immunoSEQ multiplex PCR; TCRdb lists only in-frame clones, some missing. The sample shows some 44,000 clones, 51% of them seen only once. Sequenced material: Tregs from blood. These receptors all stem from a woman aged 18 to 35 in good health. The CDR3 runs from the conserved cysteine through the conserved F or W. D genes are given only for firm matches. Clone size is shown for a subset of rows, as once, few, many or a class of expanded clone.

D: TRBD2
V: TRBV4-1
size: -
J: TRBJ2-3
CDR3: CASSLTGTSVPMGTDTQYF
DNA: TGCGCCAGCAGCCTCACCGGGACTAGCGTACCGATGGGCACAGATACGCAGTATTTT

D: TRBD2
V: TRBV6-1
size: few
J: TRBJ2-3
CDR3: CAAWTSGSTDTQYF
DNA: TGTGCCGCATGGACTAGCGGGAGCACAGATACGCAGTATTTT

D: TRBD2
V: TRBV7-9
size: -
J: TRBJ2-1
CDR3: CASSLLTSGWSYNEQFF
DNA: TGTGCCAGCAGCTTATTGACTAGCGGGTGGTCCTACAATGAGCAGTTCTTC

D: -
V: TRBV28
size: -
J: TRBJ2-7
CDR3: CASSFEGGHEQYF
DNA: TGTGCCAGCAGTTTCGAGGGAGGCCACGAGCAGTACTTC

D: TRBD1
V: TRBV7-6
size: once
J: TRBJ2-1
CDR3: CASSLEGQIVYNEQFF
DNA: TGTGCCAGCAGCTTAGAGGGACAGATCGTCTACAATGAGCAGTTCTTC

D: -
V: TRBV4-3
size: -
J: TRBJ2-3
CDR3: CASSQDRGRAGTDTQYF
DNA: TGCGCCAGCAGCCAAGATAGGGGGAGGGCCGGTACAGATACGCAGTATTTT

D: -
V: TRBV28
size: -
J: TRBJ1-3
CDR3: CATSSLSSGNTIYF
DNA: TGTGCCACCTCTTCACTTAGCTCTGGAAACACCATATATTTT

D: TRBD2
V: TRBV19
size: few
J: TRBJ2-1
CDR3: CASSPQAGNSYNEQFF
DNA: TGTGCCAGTAGTCCTCAAGCGGGGAACTCCTACAATGAGCAGTTCTTC

D: -
V: TRBV18
size: -
J: TRBJ1-2
CDR3: CASSPTGLNYGYTF
DNA: TGTGCCAGCTCACCCACAGGGTTAAACTATGGCTACACCTTC

D: -
V: TRBV27
size: few
J: TRBJ2-5
CDR3: CASSLVGGQETQYF
DNA: TGTGCCAGCAGTTTAGTCGGCGGACAAGAGACCCAGTACTTC

D: TRBD1
V: TRBV19
size: -
J: TRBJ2-7
CDR3: CASSIGTGNFYEQYF
DNA: TGTGCCAGTAGTATAGGGACAGGCAACTTCTACGAGCAGTACTTC

D: -
V: TRBV7-2
size: -
J: TRBJ1-2
CDR3: CASSLGFGVRAYGYTF
DNA: TGTGCCAGCAGCTTAGGATTCGGGGTCCGGGCCTATGGCTACACCTTC

D: TRBD2
V: TRBV5-1
size: -
J: TRBJ2-3
CDR3: CASSSPSGLGDTQYF
DNA: TGCGCCAGCAGCTCCCCTAGCGGGTTGGGAGATACGCAGTATTTT

D: TRBD1
V: TRBV28
size: -
J: TRBJ2-3
CDR3: CASSSQPGTDSGDTQYF
DNA: TGTGCCAGCAGTTCCCAGCCCGGGACAGACTCCGGGGATACGCAGTATTTT

D: TRBD1
V: TRBV5-1
size: -
J: TRBJ1-1
CDR3: CASSRDRGRNQAFF
DNA: TGCGCCAGCAGCAGGGACAGGGGGCGAAATCAAGCTTTCTTT

D: TRBD2
V: TRBV11-2
size: -
J: TRBJ2-1
CDR3: CASSWGTSNEQFF
DNA: TGTGCCAGCAGCTGGGGGACTAGCAATGAGCAGTTCTTC

D: -
V: TRBV7-2
size: -
J: TRBJ1-1
CDR3: CASSLITAVEAFF
DNA: TGTGCCAGCAGCTTAATCACAGCAGTTGAAGCTTTCTTT

D: TRBD2
V: TRBV29-1
size: few
J: TRBJ2-3
CDR3: CSVKRENSDTQYF
DNA: TGCAGCGTTAAGCGGGAGAACTCAGATACGCAGTATTTT

D: TRBD2
V: TRBV4-2
size: few
J: TRBJ2-1
CDR3: CASSQDLGLAVKQFF
DNA: TGTGCCAGCAGCCAAGATCTAGGACTAGCAGTTAAGCAGTTCTTC

D: -
V: TRBV11-2
size: -
J: TRBJ2-7
CDR3: CASSLYPDLAYEQYF
DNA: TGTGCCAGCAGCTTATACCCAGATCTGGCCTACGAGCAGTACTTC

D: -
V: TRBV21-1
size: -
J: TRBJ2-5
CDR3: CASSKPASGLQETQYF
DNA: TGTGCCAGCAGCAAACCCGCTAGCGGGCTGCAAGAGACCCAGTACTTC

D: -
V: TRBV14
size: -
J: TRBJ2-2
CDR3: CASSPQFTGELFF
DNA: TGTGCCAGCAGCCCGCAGTTCACCGGGGAGCTGTTTTTT

D: -
V: TRBV27
size: -
J: TRBJ2-3
CDR3: CASSFSRADTQYF
DNA: TGTGCCAGCAGTTTCTCGCGGGCAGATACGCAGTATTTT

D: TRBD2
V: TRBV27
size: -
J: TRBJ2-3
CDR3: CASSRAGEGYTQYF
DNA: TGTGCCAGCAGTCGAGCGGGAGAAGGCTATACGCAGTATTTT

D: TRBD1
V: TRBV7-2
size: few
J: TRBJ2-2
CDR3: CASSFPGGFTGELFF
DNA: TGTGCCAGCAGCTTTCCAGGGGGTTTCACCGGGGAGCTGTTTTTT